This TCR beta chain was obtained from a study of T cell responses to AZD1222 COVID-19 vaccine (dated by TCRdb to about 2021). Background on the whole study: TCR sequencing was performed for roughly 250 trial participants, of whom around 200 were given two doses of AZD1222 and around 25 were given two doses of MenACWY control vaccine. Trial participants were enrolled by age into subgroups of 18-55, 56-69 and 70-plus years, and around 150, 29 and 61 TCR-sequenced participants, respectively, were included in these subgroups.

On this clone itself: The clone's antigen remains unknown. No much larger clonotype is one base removed from it; base qualities were not supplied.

There are 15 amino acids in the CDR3, from cysteine to phenylalanine inclusive. Only the CDR3 portion is preserved as DNA: 45 bases, with reading frame beginning at the first base. Deletion took 6 bases off V and 8 bases off J, with a span of 22 bases between the germline ends. CDR1 MNHEY and CDR2 SMNVEV were looked up in the germline V gene (reference sequence). The CDR3 regions of human TCRbeta chains were analyzed by immunosequencing. The authors' pipeline ran thus. TCRs in the repertoires were compared against a reference library of SARS-CoV-2-specific TCRs that had been generated with the MIRA antigen-specificity platform. Breadth was defined as the fraction of unique TCRs that were SARS-CoV-2-associated. Depth was defined as the fraction of total T cells that were SARS-CoV-2-associated. Using the MIRA data, each spike-specific TCR was mapped to the spike region that the TCR reacts to and placed in a CD4 or CD8 class. Log10-transformed breadth and depth values were compared by one-way ANOVA with Sidak's multiple comparisons tests. TCRdb provides this immuneACCESS table in a form limited to in-frame rearrangements. Some clones are lacking; in checked studies, under half of them reflect an unresolved V gene, and why the rest are absent is not known. V, J and clone size are those of that table, while D and trimming were read from the DNA. The sample records about 150,000 clones, 91% of which are singletons. Roughly 1.2% of the sample is taken by the ten largest.

The full study reports these points: In the small 56-69-year group, the increase in depth fell short of significance, most likely because of low power. Most participants were white British and females outnumbered males, and the authors suggested that clonal diversity may have been underestimated. Epitopes outside the regions mutated in the B.1.351 and B.1.1.7 variants were reportedly recognized by nearly half of the unique spike-specific TCRs. Conclusions about previously exposed vaccinees are limited, since just five to seven AZD1222 recipients were seropositive for SARS-CoV-2 at baseline. No day 14 peak-response samples were available, so repertoires were characterized only after the peak T cell response. CD4 TCRs associated with the vaccine covered the entire spike protein, and the dominant responses were in regions 160-218 and 743-854. A significant rise in spike-specific TCR breadth and depth was observed after two AZD1222 doses relative to day 0 and relative to MenACWY recipients.

Explained via the paper, the time point label denotes: about 28 days (+/-7) after the second vaccine dose. AZD1222 recipients given second doses at about 4 weeks or at about 12 weeks were pooled, since spike-specific TCR depth and breadth were not found to differ between the two schedules. Vaccinee samples came from UK trials COV001 and COV002, including a single-blind randomized controlled phase 2/3 trial of AZD1222 (ChAdOx1 nCoV-19) in healthy adults. For TCRbeta chain sequencing, PBMC samples were collected from trial participants at day 0 and at day 28 after the second dose. Material: peripheral blood, obtained 28 days after the second AZD1222 dose. Rearrangement joined TRBV27 to TRBJ1-1; a confident D gene designation cannot be given. This TCR came from an adult who received the AZD1222 COVID-19 vaccine. The encoded CDR3 is CASRDIMGGKQEAFF. The bases read TGTGCCAGCAGAGACATTATGGGCGGGAAACAAGAAGCTTTCTTT.